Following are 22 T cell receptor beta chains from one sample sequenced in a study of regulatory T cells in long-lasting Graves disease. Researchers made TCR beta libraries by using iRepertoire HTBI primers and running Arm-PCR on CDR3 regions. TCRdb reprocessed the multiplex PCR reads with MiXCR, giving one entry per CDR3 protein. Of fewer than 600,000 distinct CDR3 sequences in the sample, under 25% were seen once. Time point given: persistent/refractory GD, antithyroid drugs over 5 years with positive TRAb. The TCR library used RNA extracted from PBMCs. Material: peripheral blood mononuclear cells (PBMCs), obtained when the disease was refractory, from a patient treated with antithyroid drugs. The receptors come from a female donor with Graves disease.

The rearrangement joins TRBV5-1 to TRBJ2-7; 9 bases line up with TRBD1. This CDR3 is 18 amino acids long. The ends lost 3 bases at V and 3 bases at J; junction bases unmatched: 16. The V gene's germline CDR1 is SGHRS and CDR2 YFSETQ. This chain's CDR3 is CASSYGQGWRETFYEQYF. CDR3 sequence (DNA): TGCGCCAGCAGCTACGGACAGGGGTGGCGGGAGACCTTCTACGAGCAGTACTTC. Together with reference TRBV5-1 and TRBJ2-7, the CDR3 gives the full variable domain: KAGVTQTPRYLIKTRGQQVTLSCSPISGHRSVSWYQQTPGQGLQFLFEYFSETQRNKGNFPGRFSGRQFSNSRSEMNVSTLELGDSALYLCASSYGQGWRETFYEQYFGPGTRLTVT.

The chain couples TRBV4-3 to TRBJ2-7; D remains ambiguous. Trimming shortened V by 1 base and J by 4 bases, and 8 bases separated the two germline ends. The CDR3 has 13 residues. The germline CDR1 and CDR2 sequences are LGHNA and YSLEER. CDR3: CASSQGKGYEQYF. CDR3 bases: TGCGCCAGCAGCCAAGGTAAAGGTTACGAGCAGTACTTC.

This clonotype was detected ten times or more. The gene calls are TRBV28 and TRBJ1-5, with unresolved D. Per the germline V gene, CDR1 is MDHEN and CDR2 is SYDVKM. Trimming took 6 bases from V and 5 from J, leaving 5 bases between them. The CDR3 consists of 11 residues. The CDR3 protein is CASSFDQPQHF. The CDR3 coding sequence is TGTGCCAGCAGCTTCGATCAGCCCCAGCATTTT.

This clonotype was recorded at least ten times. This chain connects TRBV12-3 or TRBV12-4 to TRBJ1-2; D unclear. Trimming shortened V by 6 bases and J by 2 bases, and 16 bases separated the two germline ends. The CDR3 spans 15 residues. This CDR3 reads CASRGIRSPNYGYTF. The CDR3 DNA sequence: TGTGCCAGCAGAGGAATACGGTCCCCAAACTATGGCTACACCTTC.

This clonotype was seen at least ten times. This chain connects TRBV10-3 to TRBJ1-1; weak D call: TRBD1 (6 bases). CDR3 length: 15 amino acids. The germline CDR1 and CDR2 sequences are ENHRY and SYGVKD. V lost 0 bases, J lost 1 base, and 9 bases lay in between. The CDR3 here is CAISESDRQNTEAFF. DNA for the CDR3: TGTGCCATCAGTGAGTCCGACAGGCAGAACACTGAAGCTTTCTTT.

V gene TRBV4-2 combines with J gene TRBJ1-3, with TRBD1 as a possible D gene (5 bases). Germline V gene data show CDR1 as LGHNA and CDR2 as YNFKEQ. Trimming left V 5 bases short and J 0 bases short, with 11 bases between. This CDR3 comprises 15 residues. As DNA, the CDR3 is TGTGCCAGCAGCGTAAGGGGTCTCTCTGGAAACACCATATATTTT. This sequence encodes CASSVRGLSGNTIYF.

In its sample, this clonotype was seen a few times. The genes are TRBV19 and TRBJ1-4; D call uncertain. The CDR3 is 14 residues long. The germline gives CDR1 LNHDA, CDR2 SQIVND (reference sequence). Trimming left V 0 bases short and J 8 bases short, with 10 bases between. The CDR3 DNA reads TGTGCCAGTAGTATAGATAGTTGGGGAGAAAAACTGTTTTTT. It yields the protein CASSIDSWGEKLFF. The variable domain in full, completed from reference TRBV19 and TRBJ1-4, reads DGGITQSPKYLFRKEGQNVTLSCEQNLNHDAMYWYRQDPGQGLRLIYYSQIVNDFQKGDIAEGYSVSREKKESFPLTVTSAQKNPTAFYLCASSIDSWGEKLFFGSGTQLSVL.

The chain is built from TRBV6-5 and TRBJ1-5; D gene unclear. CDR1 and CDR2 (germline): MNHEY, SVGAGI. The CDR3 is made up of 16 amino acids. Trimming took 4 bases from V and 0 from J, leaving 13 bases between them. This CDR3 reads CASSSHQDLSNQPQHF. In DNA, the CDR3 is TGTGCCAGCAGTTCTCATCAGGATCTTAGCAATCAGCCCCAGCATTTT.

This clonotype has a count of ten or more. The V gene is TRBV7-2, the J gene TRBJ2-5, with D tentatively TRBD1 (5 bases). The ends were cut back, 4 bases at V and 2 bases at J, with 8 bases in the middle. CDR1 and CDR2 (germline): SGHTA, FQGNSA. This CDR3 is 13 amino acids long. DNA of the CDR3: TGTGCCAGCAGCTGGGGCAGACAAGAGACCCAGTACTTC. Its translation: CASSWGRQETQYF.

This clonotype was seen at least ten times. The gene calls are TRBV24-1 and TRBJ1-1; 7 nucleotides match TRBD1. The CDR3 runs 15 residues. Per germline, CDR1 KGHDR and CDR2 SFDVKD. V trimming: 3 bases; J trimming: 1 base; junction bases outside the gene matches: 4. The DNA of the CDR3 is TGTGCCACCAGTGATACACGGACAGGGAACACTGAAGCTTTCTTT. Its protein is CATSDTRTGNTEAFF.

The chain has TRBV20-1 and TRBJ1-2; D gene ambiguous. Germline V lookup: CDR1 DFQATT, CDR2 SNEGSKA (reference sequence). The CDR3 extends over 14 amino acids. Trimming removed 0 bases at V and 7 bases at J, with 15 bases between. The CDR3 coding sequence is TGCAGTGCTAGAGACCGAGGCTGGACCCTTGGCTACACCTTC. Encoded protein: CSARDRGWTLGYTF.

The CDR3 loop reads CSARDSSSGGTGELFF. The DNA for the CDR3 is TGCAGTGCTAGAGATTCATCGTCTGGAGGCACCGGGGAGCTGTTTTTT. V usage is TRBV20-1 and J usage is TRBJ2-2, with D tentatively TRBD2 (5 bases). Trimming cost V 0 bases and J 4 bases, with 15 bases left between them. Germline CDR1 is DFQATT and CDR2 is SNEGSKA (reference sequence). The CDR3 covers 16 residues.

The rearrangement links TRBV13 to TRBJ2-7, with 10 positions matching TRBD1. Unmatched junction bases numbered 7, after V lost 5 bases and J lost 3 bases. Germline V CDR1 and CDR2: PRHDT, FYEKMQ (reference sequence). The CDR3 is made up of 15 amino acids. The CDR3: CASSDQDRGDYEQYF. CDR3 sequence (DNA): TGTGCCAGCAGCGATCAGGACAGGGGGGACTACGAGCAGTACTTC.

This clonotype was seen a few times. For the CDR3, the DNA is TGCAGTGCTAGAGATTCCCAGGGGGCTACTGTTTATGGCTACACCTTC. This sequence encodes CSARDSQGATVYGYTF. This chain connects TRBV20-1 to TRBJ1-2, with 8 positions matching TRBD1. The CDR3 sequence is 16 residues long. Germline V gene lookup returns CDR1 DFQATT and CDR2 SNEGSKA (reference sequence). With 0 bases clipped from V and 5 bases from J, the junction kept 11 bases outside the gene matches.

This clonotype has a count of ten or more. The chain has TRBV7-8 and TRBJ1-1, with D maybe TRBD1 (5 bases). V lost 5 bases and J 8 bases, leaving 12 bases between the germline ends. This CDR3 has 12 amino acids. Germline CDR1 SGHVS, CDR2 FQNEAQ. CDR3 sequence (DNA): TGTGCCAGCAGCCCCCACGGGACCGAAGCTTTCTTT. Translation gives CASSPHGTEAFF.

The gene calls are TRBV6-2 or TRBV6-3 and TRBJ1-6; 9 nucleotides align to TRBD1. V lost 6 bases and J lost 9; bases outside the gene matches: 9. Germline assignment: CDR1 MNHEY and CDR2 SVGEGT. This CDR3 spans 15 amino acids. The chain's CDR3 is CASRPGQGRSSPLHF. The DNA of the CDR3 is TGTGCCAGCAGACCCGGACAGGGGAGGTCTTCACCCCTCCACTTT.

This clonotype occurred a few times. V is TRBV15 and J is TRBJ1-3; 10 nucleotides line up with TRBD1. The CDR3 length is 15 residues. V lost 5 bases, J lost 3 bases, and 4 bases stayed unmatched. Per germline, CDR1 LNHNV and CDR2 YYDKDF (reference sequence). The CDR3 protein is CATSYGQGDGNTIYF. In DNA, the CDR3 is TGTGCCACCAGCTACGGACAGGGGGATGGAAACACCATATATTTT.

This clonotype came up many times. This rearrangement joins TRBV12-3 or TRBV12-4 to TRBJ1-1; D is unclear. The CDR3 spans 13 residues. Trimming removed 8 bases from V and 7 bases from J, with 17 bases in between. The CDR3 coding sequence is TGTGCCAGCTCTACTCGGACGGCGAATGAAGCTTTCTTT. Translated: CASSTRTANEAFF.

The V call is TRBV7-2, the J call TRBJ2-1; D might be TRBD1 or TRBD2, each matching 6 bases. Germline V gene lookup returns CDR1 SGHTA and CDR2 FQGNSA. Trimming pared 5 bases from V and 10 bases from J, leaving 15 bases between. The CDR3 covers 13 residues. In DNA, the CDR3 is TGTGCCAGCAGCGGAGGGGTGGGACAAGAGCAGTTCTTC. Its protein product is CASSGGVGQEQFF.

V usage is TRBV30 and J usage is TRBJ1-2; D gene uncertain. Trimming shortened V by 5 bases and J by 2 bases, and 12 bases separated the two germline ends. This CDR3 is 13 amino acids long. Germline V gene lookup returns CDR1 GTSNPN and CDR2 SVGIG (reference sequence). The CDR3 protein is CAWGNPGNYGYTF. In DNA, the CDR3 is TGTGCCTGGGGCAATCCGGGGAACTATGGCTACACCTTC.

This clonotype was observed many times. CDR3 in DNA: TGTGCCAGCAGTAACAGGGGCCAGTACCAAGAGACCCAGTACTTC. Translating it yields CASSNRGQYQETQYF. V and J are TRBV6-1 and TRBJ2-5; TRBD1 aligns across 7 bases. This CDR3 has 15 amino acids. V shed 5 bases, J shed 0 bases, and the junction held 6 bases outside the gene matches. Germline V gene lookup returns CDR1 MNHNS and CDR2 SASEGT.

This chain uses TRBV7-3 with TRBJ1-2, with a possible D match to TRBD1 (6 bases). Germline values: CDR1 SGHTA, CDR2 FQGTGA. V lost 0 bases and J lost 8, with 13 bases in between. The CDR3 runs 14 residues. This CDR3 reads CASSLTAGAGGYTF. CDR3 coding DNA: TGTGCCAGCAGCTTAACGGCGGGGGCGGGAGGCTACACCTTC.